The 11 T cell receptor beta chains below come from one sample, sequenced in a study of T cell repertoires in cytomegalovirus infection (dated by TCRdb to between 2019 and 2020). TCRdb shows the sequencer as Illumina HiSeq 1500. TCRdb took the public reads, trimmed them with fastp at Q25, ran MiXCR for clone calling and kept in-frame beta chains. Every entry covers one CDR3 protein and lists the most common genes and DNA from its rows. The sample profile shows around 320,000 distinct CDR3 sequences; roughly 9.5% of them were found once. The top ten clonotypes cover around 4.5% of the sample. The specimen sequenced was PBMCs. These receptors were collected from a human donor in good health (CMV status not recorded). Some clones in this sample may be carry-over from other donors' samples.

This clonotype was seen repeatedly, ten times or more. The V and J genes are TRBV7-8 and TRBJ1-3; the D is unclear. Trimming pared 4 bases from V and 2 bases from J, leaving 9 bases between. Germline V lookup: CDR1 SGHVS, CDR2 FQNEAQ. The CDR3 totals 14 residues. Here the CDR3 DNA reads TGTGCCAGCAGCTATCGGACGGCTGGAAACACCATATATTTT. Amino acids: CASSYRTAGNTIYF.

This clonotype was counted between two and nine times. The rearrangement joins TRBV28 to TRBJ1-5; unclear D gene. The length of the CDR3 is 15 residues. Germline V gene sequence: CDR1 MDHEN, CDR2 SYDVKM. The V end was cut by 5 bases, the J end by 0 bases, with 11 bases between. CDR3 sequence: CASSPGRYSNQPQHF. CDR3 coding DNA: TGTGCCAGCAGTCCTGGAAGGTATAGCAATCAGCCCCAGCATTTT.

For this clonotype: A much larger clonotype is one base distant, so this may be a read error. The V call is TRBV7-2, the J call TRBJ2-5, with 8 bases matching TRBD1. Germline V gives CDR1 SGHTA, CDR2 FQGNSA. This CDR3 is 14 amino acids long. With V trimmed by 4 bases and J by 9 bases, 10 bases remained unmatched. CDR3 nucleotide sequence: TGTGCCAGCAGCTCCCAGGACAGGGTGGGGGCCCAGTACTTC. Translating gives CASSSQDRVGAQYF.

The CDR3 region has the DNA TGTGCCAGCAGTTTTATGAGTTTTTCGGGGACGACCGGGGAGCTGTTTTTT. It encodes CASSFMSFSGTTGELFF. V gene TRBV12-3 or TRBV12-4 combines with J gene TRBJ2-2, with D perhaps matching TRBD1 or TRBD2 (5 bases each). The ends were cut back, 3 bases at V and 5 bases at J, with 19 bases in the middle. The CDR3 contains 17 residues.

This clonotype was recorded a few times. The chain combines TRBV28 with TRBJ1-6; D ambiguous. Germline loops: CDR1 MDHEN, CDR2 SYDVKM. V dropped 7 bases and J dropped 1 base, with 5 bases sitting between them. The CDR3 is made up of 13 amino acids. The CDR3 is CASMRSYNSPLHF. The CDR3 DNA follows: TGTGCCAGCATGAGGTCCTATAATTCACCCCTCCACTTT.

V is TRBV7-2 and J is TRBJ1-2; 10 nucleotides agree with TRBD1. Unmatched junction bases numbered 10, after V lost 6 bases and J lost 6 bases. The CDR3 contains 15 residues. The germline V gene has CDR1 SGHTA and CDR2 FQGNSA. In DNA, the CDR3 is TGTGCCAGCAGATCTCACACGACAGGGGGCGATGGCTACACCTTC. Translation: CASRSHTTGGDGYTF.

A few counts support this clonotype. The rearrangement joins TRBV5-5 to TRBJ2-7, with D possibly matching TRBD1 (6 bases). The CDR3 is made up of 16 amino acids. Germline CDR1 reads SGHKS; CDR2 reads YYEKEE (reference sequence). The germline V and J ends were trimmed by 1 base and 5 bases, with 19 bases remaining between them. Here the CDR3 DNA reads TGTGCCAGCAGCTTGACCCCAGGGGTTTTACGGAACGAGCAGTACTTC. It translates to CASSLTPGVLRNEQYF. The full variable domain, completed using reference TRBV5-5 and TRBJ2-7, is DAGVTQSPTHLIKTRGQQVTLRCSPISGHKSVSWYQQVLGQGPQFIFQYYEKEERGRGNFPDRFSARQFPNYSSELNVNALLLGDSALYLCASSLTPGVLRNEQYFGPGTRLTVT.

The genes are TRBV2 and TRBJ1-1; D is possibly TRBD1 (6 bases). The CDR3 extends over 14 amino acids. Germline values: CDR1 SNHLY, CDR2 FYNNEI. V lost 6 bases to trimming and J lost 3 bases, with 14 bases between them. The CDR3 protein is CASRRGTTDTEAFF. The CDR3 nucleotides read TGTGCCAGCAGACGCGGGACAACGGACACTGAAGCTTTCTTT. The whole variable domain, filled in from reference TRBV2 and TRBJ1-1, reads EPEVTQTPSHQVTQMGQEVILRCVPISNHLYFYWYRQILGQKVEFLVSFYNNEISEKSEIFDDQFSVERPDGSNFTLKIRSTKLEDSAMYFCASRRGTTDTEAFFGQGTRLTVV.

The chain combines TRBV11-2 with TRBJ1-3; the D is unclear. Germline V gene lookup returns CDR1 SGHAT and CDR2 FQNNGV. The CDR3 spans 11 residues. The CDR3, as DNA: TGTGGAATCAACTCTGGAAACACCATATATTTT. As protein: CGINSGNTIYF.

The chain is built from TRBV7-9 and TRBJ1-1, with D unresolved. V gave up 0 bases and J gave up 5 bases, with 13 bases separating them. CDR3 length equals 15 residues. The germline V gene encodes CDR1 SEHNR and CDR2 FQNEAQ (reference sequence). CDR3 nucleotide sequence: TGTGCCAGCAGCTTAGCCGGGCCCCGTGGGACTGAAGCTTTCTTT. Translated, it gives CASSLAGPRGTEAFF.

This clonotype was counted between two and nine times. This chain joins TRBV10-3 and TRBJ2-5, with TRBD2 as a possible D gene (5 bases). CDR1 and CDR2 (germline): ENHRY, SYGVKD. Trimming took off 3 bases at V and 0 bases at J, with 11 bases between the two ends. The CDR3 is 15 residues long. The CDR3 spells CAISDPGLNQETQYF. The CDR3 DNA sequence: TGTGCCATCAGTGACCCCGGACTCAACCAAGAGACCCAGTACTTC.